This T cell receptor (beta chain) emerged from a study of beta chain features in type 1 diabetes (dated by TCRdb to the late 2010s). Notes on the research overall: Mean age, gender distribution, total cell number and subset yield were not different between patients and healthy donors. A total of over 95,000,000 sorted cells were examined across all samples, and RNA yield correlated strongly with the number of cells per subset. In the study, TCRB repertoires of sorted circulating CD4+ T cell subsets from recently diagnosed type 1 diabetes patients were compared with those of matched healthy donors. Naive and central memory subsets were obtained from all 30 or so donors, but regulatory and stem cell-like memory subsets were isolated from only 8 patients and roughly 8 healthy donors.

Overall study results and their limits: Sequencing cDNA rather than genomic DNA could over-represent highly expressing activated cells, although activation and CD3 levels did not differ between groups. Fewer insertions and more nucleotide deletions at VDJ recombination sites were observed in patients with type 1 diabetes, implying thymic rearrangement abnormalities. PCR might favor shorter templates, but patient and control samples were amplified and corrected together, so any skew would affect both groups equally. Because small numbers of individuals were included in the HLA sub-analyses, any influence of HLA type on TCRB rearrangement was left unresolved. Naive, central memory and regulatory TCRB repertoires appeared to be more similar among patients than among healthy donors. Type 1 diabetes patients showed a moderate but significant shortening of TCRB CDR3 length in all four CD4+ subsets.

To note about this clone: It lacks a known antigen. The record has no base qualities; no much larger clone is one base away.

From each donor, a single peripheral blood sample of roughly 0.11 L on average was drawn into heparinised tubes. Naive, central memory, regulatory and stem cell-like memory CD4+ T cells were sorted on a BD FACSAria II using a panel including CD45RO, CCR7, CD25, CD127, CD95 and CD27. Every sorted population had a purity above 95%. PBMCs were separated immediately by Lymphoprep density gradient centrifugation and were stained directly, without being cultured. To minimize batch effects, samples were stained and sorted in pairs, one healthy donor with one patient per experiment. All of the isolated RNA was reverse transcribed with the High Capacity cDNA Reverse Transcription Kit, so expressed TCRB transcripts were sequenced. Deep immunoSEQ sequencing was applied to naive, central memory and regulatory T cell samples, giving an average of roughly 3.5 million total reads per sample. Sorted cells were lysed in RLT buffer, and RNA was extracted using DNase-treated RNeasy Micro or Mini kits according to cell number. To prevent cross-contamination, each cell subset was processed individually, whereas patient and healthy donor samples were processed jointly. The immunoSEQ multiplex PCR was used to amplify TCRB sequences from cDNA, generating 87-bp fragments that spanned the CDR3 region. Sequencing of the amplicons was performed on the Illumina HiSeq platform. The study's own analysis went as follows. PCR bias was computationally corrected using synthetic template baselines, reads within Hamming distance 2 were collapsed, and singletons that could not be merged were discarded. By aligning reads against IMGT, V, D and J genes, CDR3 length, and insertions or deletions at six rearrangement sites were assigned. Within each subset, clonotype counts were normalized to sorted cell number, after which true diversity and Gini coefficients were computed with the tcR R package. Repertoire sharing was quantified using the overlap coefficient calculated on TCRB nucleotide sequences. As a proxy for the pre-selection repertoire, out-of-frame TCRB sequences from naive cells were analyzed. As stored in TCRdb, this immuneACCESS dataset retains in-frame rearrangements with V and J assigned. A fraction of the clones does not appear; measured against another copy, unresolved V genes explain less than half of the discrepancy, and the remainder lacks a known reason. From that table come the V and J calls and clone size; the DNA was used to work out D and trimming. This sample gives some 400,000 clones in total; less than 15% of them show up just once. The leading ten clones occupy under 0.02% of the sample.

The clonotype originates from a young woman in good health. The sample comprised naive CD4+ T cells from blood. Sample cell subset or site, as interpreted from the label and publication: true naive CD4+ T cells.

The sequenced DNA: TGTGCCTGGAGTGTAGCCAGGGTGGATACGCAGTATTTT. Its amino acids are CAWSVARVDTQYF. The V gene is TRBV30 and the J gene is TRBJ2-3; TRBD1 might be the D gene, on 5 matching bases. V was cut back by 0 bases and J by 6 bases, leaving a gap of 10 bases between them. The CDR3 spans 13 residues, from the cysteine through the phenylalanine. The read is trimmed to its CDR3 DNA, 39 bases read in frame from base 1. CDR1 and CDR2, looked up from the germline V gene (reference sequence), are GTSNPN and SVGIG.